This T cell receptor beta chain was sequenced during a study of T cells in Graves' hyperthyroidism and ophthalmopathy. Between the trimmed V and J ends, which lost 1 base and 5 bases, there was a span of 15 bases. The CDR3 spans 16 residues. Amplification of TCR beta CDR3 regions used RNA as the template. The TCR CDR3 first-round RT-PCR relied on the HTBI primer set. TCRdb reprocessed the multiplex PCR reads via MiXCR and lists one record per CDR3 protein. In the table there are some 570,000 distinct CDR3 sequences, approximately 15% of which are singletons. The chain uses TRBV12-3 or TRBV12-4 and TRBJ2-1, with D perhaps TRBD2 (6 bases). This clonotype was sampled from a woman under 30 with Graves' ophthalmopathy. The sequenced material came from blood. The CDR3 sequence is CASSLGSGLQDNEQFF. In DNA, the CDR3 is TGTGCCAGCAGTTTAGGGTCGGGACTCCAAGACAATGAGCAGTTCTTC.